A single count supports the clone carrying this T cell receptor beta chain. The data stem from a study of CD8+ T cells in alopecia areata. About the study: A regimen of oral tofacitinib, 5 to 10 mg twice daily, was given to treated patients.

Sequencing used cDNA as its template, made by extracting RNA and reverse transcribing it. TCRdb's table, derived via immunoSEQ multiplex PCR, lists solely in-frame clones and lacks some. The sample holds 80,000 to 100,000 clones; 40% to 55% are singletons and the top ten take 0.79%. J lost 5 bases, V lost 5 bases, and 12 bases had no gene match. Germline V CDR1 and CDR2: SGHVS, FQNEAQ. The CDR3 contains 16 residues. Sample: CD4+ T cells sorted from blood. The V gene is TRBV7-8, the J gene TRBJ1-2, with 9 positions matching TRBD1. The sequence was collected from a human donor with alopecia areata. The CDR3 is CASSRPPGQGLYGYTF. CDR3 in DNA: TGTGCCAGCAGCCGCCCTCCGGGACAGGGACTTTATGGCTACACCTTC.